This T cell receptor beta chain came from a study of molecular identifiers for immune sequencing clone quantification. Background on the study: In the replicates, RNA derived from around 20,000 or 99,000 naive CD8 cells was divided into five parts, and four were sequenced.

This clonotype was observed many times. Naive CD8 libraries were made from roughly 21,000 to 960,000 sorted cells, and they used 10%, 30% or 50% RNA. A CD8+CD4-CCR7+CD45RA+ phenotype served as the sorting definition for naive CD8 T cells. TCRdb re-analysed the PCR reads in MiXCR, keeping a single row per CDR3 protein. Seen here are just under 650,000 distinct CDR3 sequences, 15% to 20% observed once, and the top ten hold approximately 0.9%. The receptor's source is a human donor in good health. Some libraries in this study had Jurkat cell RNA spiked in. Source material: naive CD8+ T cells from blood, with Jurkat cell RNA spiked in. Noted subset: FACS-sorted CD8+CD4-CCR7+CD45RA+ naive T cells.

This chain's CDR3 is CASSSGLGVETDTQYF. CDR3 bases: TGTGCCAGCAGCTCGGGACTAGGGGTTGAGACAGATACGCAGTATTTT. The chain recombines TRBV7-2 with TRBJ2-3; 8 nucleotides agree with TRBD2. Germline-derived CDR1 and CDR2 are SGHTA and FQGNSA. The CDR3 is 16 residues long. With 4 bases clipped from V and 3 bases from J, the junction kept 9 bases outside the gene matches.